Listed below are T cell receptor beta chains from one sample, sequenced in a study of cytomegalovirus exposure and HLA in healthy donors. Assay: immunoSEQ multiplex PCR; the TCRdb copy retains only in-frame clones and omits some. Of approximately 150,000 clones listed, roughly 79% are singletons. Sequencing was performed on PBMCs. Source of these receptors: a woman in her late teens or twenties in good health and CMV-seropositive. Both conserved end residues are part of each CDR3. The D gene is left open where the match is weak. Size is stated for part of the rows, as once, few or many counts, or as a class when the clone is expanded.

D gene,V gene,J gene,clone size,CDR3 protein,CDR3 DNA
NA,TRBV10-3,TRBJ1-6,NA,CAIKEDLNSPLHF,TGTGCCATCAAGGAGGACCTTAATTCACCCCTCCACTTT
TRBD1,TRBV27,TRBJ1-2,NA,CASSPRAGGYGYTF,TGTGCCAGCAGTCCCCGGGCAGGGGGCTATGGCTACACCTTC
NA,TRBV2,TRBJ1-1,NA,CASREEGPEAFF,TGTGCCAGCAGGGAAGAGGGGCCTGAAGCTTTCTTT
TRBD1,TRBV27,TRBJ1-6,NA,CASTTGESPLHF,TGTGCCAGCACAACAGGGGAATCACCCCTCCACTTT
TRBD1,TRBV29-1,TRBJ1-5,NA,CSVRTGREQPQHF,TGCAGCGTTCGGACAGGGAGAGAGCAGCCCCAGCATTTT
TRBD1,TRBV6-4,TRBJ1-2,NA,CASSGGGGSYGYTF,TGTGCCAGCAGTGGTGGAGGGGGCTCTTATGGCTACACCTTC
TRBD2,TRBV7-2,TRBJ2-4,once,CASSLAGVGDYKNIQYF,TGTGCCAGCAGCTTAGCAGGCGTCGGGGACTACAAAAACATTCAGTACTTC
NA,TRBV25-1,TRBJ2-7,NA,CASSETRGYEQYF,TGTGCCAGCAGTGAAACCAGGGGTTACGAGCAGTACTTC
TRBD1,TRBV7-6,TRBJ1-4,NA,CASSITRGTGLEKLFF,TGTGCCAGCAGCATCACCAGAGGGACAGGGCTTGAAAAACTGTTTTTT
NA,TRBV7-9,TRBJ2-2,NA,CASSPPGVTTGELFF,TGTGCCAGCAGCCCCCCAGGGGTTACCACCGGGGAGCTGTTTTTT
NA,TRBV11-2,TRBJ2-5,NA,CASSFSTGETQYF,TGTGCCAGCAGCTTTTCAACAGGGGAGACCCAGTACTTC
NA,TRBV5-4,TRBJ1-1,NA,CASSLIGTGNTEAFF,TGTGCCAGCAGCTTGATCGGGACTGGGAACACTGAAGCTTTCTTT
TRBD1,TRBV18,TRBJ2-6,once,CASSLRDRGSGANVLTF,TGTGCCAGCTCACTCCGGGACAGGGGCTCTGGGGCCAACGTCCTGACTTTC
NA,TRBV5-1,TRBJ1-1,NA,CASRASEAGTEAFF,TGCGCCAGCAGGGCCTCGGAGGCGGGCACTGAAGCTTTCTTT
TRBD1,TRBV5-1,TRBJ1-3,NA,CASSLVQGTLSGNTIYF,TGCGCCAGCAGCTTGGTACAGGGGACTCTCTCTGGAAACACCATATATTTT
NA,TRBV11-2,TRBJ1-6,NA,CASSLDPGIGGSPLHF,TGTGCCAGCAGCTTAGACCCTGGTATAGGAGGTTCACCCCTCCACTTT
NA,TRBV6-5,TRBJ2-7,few,CASSYSGYYEQYF,TGTGCCAGCAGTTACTCCGGGTACTACGAGCAGTACTTC
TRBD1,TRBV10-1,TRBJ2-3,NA,CAIQLGQGGTDTQYF,TGCGCCATCCAACTGGGGCAGGGGGGCACAGATACGCAGTATTTT
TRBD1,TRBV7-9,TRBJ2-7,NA,CASSTGGPYEQYF,TGTGCCAGCAGTACAGGGGGGCCCTACGAGCAGTACTTC
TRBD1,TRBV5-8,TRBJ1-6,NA,CASSFGQGFRSPLHF,TGTGCCAGCAGCTTCGGACAGGGGTTTCGTTCACCCCTCCACTTT
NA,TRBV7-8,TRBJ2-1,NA,CASSFGGVGSYNEQFF,TGTGCCAGCAGCTTCGGCGGGGTTGGGTCCTACAATGAGCAGTTCTTC
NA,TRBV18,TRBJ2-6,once,CATSGQPPSGANVLTF,TGTGCCACATCCGGACAACCCCCCTCTGGGGCCAACGTCCTGACTTTC
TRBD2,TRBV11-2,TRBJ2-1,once,CASIFGTSGGAYNEQFF,TGTGCCAGCATTTTTGGGACTAGCGGGGGGGCCTACAATGAGCAGTTCTTC
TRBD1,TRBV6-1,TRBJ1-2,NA,CASIFTSGGEDGYTF,TGTGCCAGCATTTTTACCTCAGGGGGCGAGGATGGCTACACCTTC
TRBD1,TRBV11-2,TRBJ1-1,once,CASSSRPGGIEAFF,TGTGCCAGCAGCTCCCGTCCAGGGGGGATCGAAGCTTTCTTT
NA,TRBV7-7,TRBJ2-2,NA,CASSLAAGELFF,TGTGCCAGCAGCTTAGCCGCGGGGGAGCTGTTTTTT
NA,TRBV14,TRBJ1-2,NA,CASSQDTSWLTGYTF,TGTGCCAGCAGCCAAGACACGTCGTGGCTCACGGGCTACACCTTC
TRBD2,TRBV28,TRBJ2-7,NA,CASRSTGLGVYEQYF,TGTGCCAGCAGGTCTACGGGACTAGGGGTCTACGAGCAGTACTTC
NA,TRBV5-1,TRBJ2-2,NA,CASSLGEQNTGELFF,TGCGCCAGCAGCTTGGGGGAGCAGAACACCGGGGAGCTGTTTTTT
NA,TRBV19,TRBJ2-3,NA,CAIYSYLSTDTQYF,TGTGCCATATACAGCTACCTATCCACAGATACGCAGTATTTT
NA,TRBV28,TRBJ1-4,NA,CASSLRSGPEKLFF,TGTGCCAGCAGTTTACGGTCAGGGCCGGAAAAACTGTTTTTT
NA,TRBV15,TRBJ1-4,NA,CATSKSRGFNEKLFF,TGTGCCACCAGCAAATCCCGGGGGTTTAATGAAAAACTGTTTTTT
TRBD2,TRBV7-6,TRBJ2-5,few,CASSLDFGTSGKETQYF,TGTGCCAGCAGCTTGGACTTCGGGACTAGCGGGAAAGAGACCCAGTACTTC
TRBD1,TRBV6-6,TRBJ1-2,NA,CASSLTGFFYGYTF,TGTGCCAGCAGTCTGACAGGGTTCTTCTATGGCTACACCTTC
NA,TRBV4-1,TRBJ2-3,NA,CASSQAGSAYF,TGCGCCAGCAGCCAAGCGGGTTCGGCGTATTTT
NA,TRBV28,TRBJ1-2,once,CASSLNSRVDGYTF,TGTGCCAGCAGTTTAAATTCCAGGGTGGATGGCTACACCTTC
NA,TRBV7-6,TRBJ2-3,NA,CASSQSDTQYF,TGTGCCAGCAGCCAATCAGATACGCAGTATTTT